This T cell receptor beta chain stems from a study of cytomegalovirus exposure and HLA in healthy donors. General study points: Judged likely to be a sequencing artifact was a cluster of highly shared sequence variants. A few CMV-associated chains proved CMV antigen-specific in vitro.

Concerning this clone itself: As yet, its antigen is unknown. At one end, the junction sequence differs from germline, possibly due to a read error. Other DNA sequences in this specimen translate into the identical CDR3.

From germline, CDR1 is SGHNT and CDR2 YYREEE (reference sequence). The CDR3 has 14 amino acids. 13 Jbeta primers and 60 Vbeta primers were used for the PCR. The repertoire was sequenced with immunoSEQ multiplex PCR; TCRdb's copy has only in-frame clones and lacks some. In the table there are 150,000 to 200,000 clones, 70% to 90% of which are singletons. The V gene is TRBV5-4, the J gene TRBJ2-5; TRBD1 matches at 7 bases. Specimen: PBMCs. The receptor's source is a woman between 18 and 29 years old in good health and CMV-seronegative. CDR3 protein: CASSLDRGRETQYF. Written as DNA, the CDR3 is TGCGCCAGCAGCTTGGATAGGGGGCGGGAGACCCAGTACTTC.